This TCR beta chain appears in the sequencing data of a study of T cells after posttransplantation cyclophosphamide. Generated by immunoSEQ multiplex PCR, the TCRdb table keeps only in-frame clones and is missing some. Listed for the sample are about 2,900 clones, none seen a single time. Busulfan-fludarabine conditioning, marrow transplant, and cyclophosphamide on days +3 and +4 were administered. This clone is termed medium-sized. Its antigen is unknown. Study results and limitations: Blood and skin or GI T cell repertoires showed limited TRB overlap. Donor CD8+ memory clones often dominated recipient blood repertoires at later times. Recipient CMV seropositivity and CMV reactivation strongly tracked TRB clonality.

This receptor was taken from a female patient in her fifties or sixties who received an allogeneic stem cell transplant from a related donor, was CMV-positive, and had no GVHD. Part of the T cell pool may stem from the graft donor. The material was PBMCs, obtained after allogeneic stem cell transplant with posttransplant cyclophosphamide.

CDR3 residues: CASSVRGQTNTGELFF. CDR3 DNA: TGTGCCAGCAGTGTAAGGGGCCAGACGAACACCGGGGAGCTGTTTTTT. The chain couples TRBV2 to TRBJ2-2; possibly TRBD1 for D (5 bases). The CDR3 has 16 residues. The germline gives CDR1 SNHLY, CDR2 FYNNEI. V lost 4 bases and J lost 0, with 12 bases in between.